What follows are 11 T cell receptor beta chains derived from one specimen sequenced in a study of T cell repertoires in cytomegalovirus infection. TCRdb analysed the reads with MiXCR anew, one entry per CDR3 protein. The sample lists about 530,000 distinct CDR3 sequences, about 25% seen once, with roughly 13% in the top ten. Sequenced: PBMCs. These receptors came from a human donor in good health (CMV status not recorded). Some clones in this sample may be carry-over from other donors' samples.

The chain uses TRBV28 and TRBJ1-1; 11 bases agree with TRBD1. Germline V gene lookup returns CDR1 MDHEN and CDR2 SYDVKM. There are 15 residues in the CDR3. After removal of 3 bases from V and 3 bases from J, the junction contained 3 bases not matched to a gene. Here the CDR3 reads CASSFPGQGDTEAFF. The CDR3, as DNA: TGTGCCAGCAGTTTTCCGGGACAGGGGGACACTGAAGCTTTCTTT.

This chain joins TRBV7-9 and TRBJ2-3, with 7 bases that match TRBD2. Looked up from germline, CDR1 is SEHNR and CDR2 is FQNEAQ (reference sequence). The V and J ends lost 5 bases and 1 base, in that order; junction bases with no gene match: 12. The length of the CDR3 is 17 residues. The CDR3 reads CASSPRVRLAGTDTQYF. The CDR3, as DNA: TGTGCCAGCAGCCCCCGAGTACGGCTAGCGGGCACAGATACGCAGTATTTT.

This clonotype has a handful of counts. The chain links TRBV12-3 or TRBV12-4 to TRBJ2-1; D remains unclear. The germline V and J ends were trimmed by 1 base and 7 bases, with 14 bases remaining between them. The CDR3 has 15 residues. CDR3 in amino acids: CASSLGTFLENEQFF. DNA of the CDR3: TGTGCCAGCAGTTTAGGTACCTTCCTTGAAAATGAGCAGTTCTTC.

This clonotype was counted ten times or more. The V and J genes are TRBV7-2 and TRBJ1-2, with a possible D match to TRBD1 (5 bases). The CDR3 runs to 15 residues. The V gene lost 1 base and the J gene lost 8 bases, with 17 bases spanning the gap. Germline V lookup: CDR1 SGHTA, CDR2 FQGNSA. CDR3 DNA sequence: TGTGCCAGCAGCTTAGTGCCGGGACCTTTCGCAGGCTACACCTTC. Translated, it gives CASSLVPGPFAGYTF.

The rearrangement joins TRBV18 to TRBJ2-7; D unclear. The CDR3 sequence is 14 residues long. The germline V and J ends were trimmed by 3 bases and 5 bases, with 14 bases remaining between them. Germline V gene sequence: CDR1 KGHSH, CDR2 LQKENI. CDR3 in amino acids: CASSPRPVTDEQYV. CDR3 bases: TGTGCCAGCTCACCCCGCCCGGTCACTGACGAGCAGTACGTC.

This clonotype occurred many times. The J gene is TRBJ1-2, the V gene TRBV12-3 or TRBV12-4; D is perhaps TRBD1 (6 bases). V lost 5 bases to trimming and J lost 1 base, with 11 bases between them. The CDR3 consists of 14 residues. CDR3 nucleotide sequence: TGTGCCAGCAGTCTTGACAGGAATAACTATGGCTACACCTTC. It encodes CASSLDRNNYGYTF.

The V call is TRBV19, the J call TRBJ2-2; D might be TRBD2 (6 bases). This CDR3 contains 15 residues. V was pared by 2 bases and J by 5 bases, with 12 bases between. Germline loops: CDR1 LNHDA, CDR2 SQIVND (reference sequence). The CDR3 region has the DNA TGTGCCAGTAGTATAACGGACTACCAAACCGGGGAGCTGTTTTTT. Its translation is CASSITDYQTGELFF.

This chain connects TRBV7-9 to TRBJ2-7; 11 nucleotides agree with TRBD1. Germline CDR1 SEHNR, CDR2 FQNEAQ (reference sequence). J was trimmed by 4 bases and V by 5 bases; bases with no gene match: 7. CDR3 length: 15 residues. The CDR3 reads CASSPRDRGAYEQYF. CDR3 DNA sequence: TGTGCCAGCAGCCCCCGGGACAGGGGGGCGTACGAGCAGTACTTC.

The chain is built from TRBV19 and TRBJ2-2; TRBD2 is a possible D gene (6 bases). Trimming shortened V by 7 bases and J by 8 bases, and 17 bases separated the two germline ends. The CDR3 totals 14 residues. Germline V CDR1 and CDR2: LNHDA, SQIVND (reference sequence). The CDR3 nucleotides read TGTGCCAGTATCACCCAACAAGCGGGTGGGGAGCTGTTTTTT. Its translation is CASITQQAGGELFF.

This clonotype was counted between two and nine times. V is TRBV20-1 and J is TRBJ2-7, with D possibly matching TRBD2 (5 bases). V gave up 6 bases and J gave up 0 bases, with 15 bases separating them. CDR3 size: 14 residues. CDR1 is DFQATT and CDR2 is SNEGSKA in the germline V gene (reference sequence). For the CDR3, the DNA is TGCAGTGCGTTACAAGCGGAAAGCTCCTACGAGCAGTACTTC. Protein sequence: CSALQAESSYEQYF.

In its sample, this clonotype was seen a few times. The rearrangement links TRBV11-3 to TRBJ2-1; D remains ambiguous. V lost 1 base, J lost 9 bases, and 10 bases lay in between. Germline CDR1 reads SGHNT; CDR2 reads YENEEA. The CDR3 contains 13 residues. The CDR3 sequence: CASSLVESGEQFF. DNA of the CDR3: TGTGCCAGCAGCTTAGTGGAGTCGGGTGAGCAGTTCTTC.